The sequence of this TCR beta chain was determined in a study of T cell responses to AZD1222 COVID-19 vaccine. Study-wide results and limits: Breadth and depth of Spike-specific TCRs rose after two AZD1222 doses. Close to half of spike-specific TCRs reportedly recognize unmutated variant regions. None of the repertoires were sampled until the peak T cell response had passed. White British people made up most donors, females outnumbered males, and clonal diversity was possibly underestimated.

This CDR3 has 16 amino acids. Trimming removed 2 bases from V and 6 bases from J; junction bases left unmatched: 6. Germline CDR1 reads SGHRS; CDR2 reads YFSETQ. Clones were read by immunoSEQ multiplex PCR, and TCRdb kept only the in-frame ones, dropping some. The table shows 130,000 or so clones, with around 94% occurring only once. For this clone: Antigen unknown.

The receptor's source is an adult in good health. The chain employs TRBV5-1 and TRBJ2-2; 11 bases align to TRBD2. The sequences come from peripheral blood, collected on day 0 of AZD1222 vaccination. The CDR3 sequence is CASSLTSGSSAGELFF. In DNA form, the CDR3 reads TGCGCCAGCAGCTTAACTAGCGGGAGTTCCGCCGGGGAGCTGTTTTTT.